These 8 T cell receptor beta chains originate from one sample sequenced in a study of technical replicates of blood from four donors. Method: immunoSEQ multiplex PCR; TCRdb's copy keeps in-frame clones and lacks some. The sample has roughly 15,000 clones; 84% are singletons. The sample comprised PBMCs. The receptors derive from a human donor in good health.

V gene TRBV18 combines with J gene TRBJ2-5; 7 bases align to TRBD2. Per germline, CDR1 KGHSH and CDR2 LQKENI. This CDR3 contains 13 residues. The junction had 2 bases not matched to a gene; V was cut back by 4 bases and J by 3 bases. The CDR3 protein is CASSLGREETQYF. CDR3 nucleotide sequence: TGTGCCAGCTCACTTGGGAGGGAAGAGACCCAGTACTTC.

The chain has TRBV7-9 and TRBJ2-5; 9 bases line up with TRBD2. J was trimmed by 5 bases and V by 2 bases; bases with no gene match: 3. CDR3 length: 14 amino acids. Germline CDR1 and CDR2: SEHNR and FQNEAQ (reference sequence). The CDR3 coding sequence is TGTGCCAGCAGCTTACGGACTAGCGCGGAGACCCAGTACTTC. It translates to CASSLRTSAETQYF.

This rearrangement joins TRBV28 to TRBJ2-7; TRBD2 agrees at 13 bases. The V gene's germline CDR1 is MDHEN and CDR2 SYDVKM. This CDR3 has 15 residues. The J segment lost 8 bases and the V segment lost 2 bases, leaving 6 bases of the junction unmatched. CDR3 nucleotide sequence: TGTGCCAGCAGTTTACGCACTAGCGGGAGGGCTAAGCAGTACTTC. It translates to CASSLRTSGRAKQYF.

The gene calls are TRBV29-1 and TRBJ1-1; D is perhaps TRBD1 (5 bases). V was shortened by 7 bases and J by 1 base, with 13 bases between the two germline ends. CDR3 length: 13 residues. Germline CDR1 SQVTM, CDR2 ANQGSEA. CDR3 bases: TGCAGCGCCCGCCCGGGGGGGAACACTGAAGCTTTCTTT. Residues: CSARPGGNTEAFF.

The chain employs TRBV7-3 and TRBJ2-1; 12 bases match TRBD2. The V segment lost 1 base and the J segment 3 bases; nucleotides outside the gene matches: 4. This CDR3 spans 17 amino acids. Germline CDR1 SGHTA, CDR2 FQGTGA. CDR3 protein: CASSLKGTSGFYNEQFF. The DNA of the CDR3 is TGTGCCAGCAGCTTAAAGGGGACTAGCGGGTTCTACAATGAGCAGTTCTTC.

The rearrangement links TRBV30 to TRBJ2-5; D ambiguous. The CDR3 length is 13 residues. V was pared by 2 bases and J by 2 bases, with 9 bases between. Germline values: CDR1 GTSNPN, CDR2 SVGIG (reference sequence). The CDR3 nucleotides are TGTGCCTGGAGTCTGAAACAGCAAGAGACCCAGTACTTC. It encodes CAWSLKQQETQYF.

V is TRBV6-5 and J is TRBJ2-3; maybe TRBD1 (5 bases). This CDR3 region has 14 residues. CDR1 is MNHEY and CDR2 is SVGAGI in the germline V gene. Trimming shortened V by 7 bases and J by 4 bases, and 15 bases separated the two germline ends. CDR3: CASILPLGADTQYF. The CDR3 DNA is TGTGCCAGCATCCTTCCTCTAGGGGCAGATACGCAGTATTTT.

The rearrangement links TRBV9 to TRBJ2-5, with D possibly TRBD1 on 5 matching bases. This CDR3 has 15 residues. Germline V gene lookup returns CDR1 SGDLS and CDR2 YYNGEE. The ends were cut back, 4 bases at V and 0 bases at J, with 13 bases in the middle. The CDR3 DNA reads TGTGCCAGCAGCCGACAGAGCTGGGACCAAGAGACCCAGTACTTC. Its translation: CASSRQSWDQETQYF. Combining the CDR3 with reference TRBV9 and TRBJ2-5 gives the whole variable domain DSGVTQTPKHLITATGQRVTLRCSPRSGDLSVYWYQQSLDQGLQFLIQYYNGEERAKGNILERFSAQQFPDLHSELNLSSLELGDSALYFCASSRQSWDQETQYFGPGTRLLVL.